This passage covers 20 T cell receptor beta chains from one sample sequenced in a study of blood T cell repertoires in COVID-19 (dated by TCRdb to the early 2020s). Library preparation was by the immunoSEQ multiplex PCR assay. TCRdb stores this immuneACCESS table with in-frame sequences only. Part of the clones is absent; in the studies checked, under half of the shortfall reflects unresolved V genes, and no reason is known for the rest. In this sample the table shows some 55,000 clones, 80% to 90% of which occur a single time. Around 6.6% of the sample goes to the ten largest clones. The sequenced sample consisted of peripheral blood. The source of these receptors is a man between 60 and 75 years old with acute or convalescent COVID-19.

The DNA for the CDR3 is TGTGCCAGCAGTTTCCATGACAGGGGGAACGGCTACACCTTC. Its translation: CASSFHDRGNGYTF. The chain has TRBV27 and TRBJ1-2; 9 bases match TRBD1. CDR3 length: 14 residues. Germline V gives CDR1 MNHEY, CDR2 SMNVEV (reference sequence). V was pared by 3 bases and J by 8 bases, with 7 bases of the junction left unmatched.

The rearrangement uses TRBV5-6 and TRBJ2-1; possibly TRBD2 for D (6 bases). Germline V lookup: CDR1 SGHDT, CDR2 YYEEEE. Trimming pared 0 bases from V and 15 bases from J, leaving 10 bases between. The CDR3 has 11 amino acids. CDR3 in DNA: TGTGCCAGCAGCTTGGCGGGGGACCTGTTCTTC. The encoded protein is CASSLAGDLFF. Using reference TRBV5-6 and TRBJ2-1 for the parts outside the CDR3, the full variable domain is DAGVTQSPTHLIKTRGQQVTLRCSPKSGHDTVSWYQQALGQGPQFIFQYYEEEERQRGNFPDRFSGHQFPNYSSELNVNALLLGDSALYLCASSLAGDLFFGPGTRLTVL.

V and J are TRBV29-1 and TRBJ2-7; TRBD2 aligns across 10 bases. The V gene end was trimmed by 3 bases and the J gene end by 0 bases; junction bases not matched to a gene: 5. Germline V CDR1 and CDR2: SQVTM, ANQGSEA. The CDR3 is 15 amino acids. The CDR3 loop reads CSVEDSGGSSYEQYF. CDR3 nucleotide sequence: TGCAGCGTTGAGGATAGCGGGGGGAGCTCCTACGAGCAGTACTTC.

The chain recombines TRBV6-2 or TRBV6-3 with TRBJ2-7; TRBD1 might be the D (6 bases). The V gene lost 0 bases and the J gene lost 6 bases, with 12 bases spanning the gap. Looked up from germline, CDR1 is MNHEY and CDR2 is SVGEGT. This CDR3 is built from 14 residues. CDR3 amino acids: CASSYSGTTGEQYF. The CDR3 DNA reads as TGTGCCAGCAGTTACTCGGGGACAACGGGCGAGCAGTACTTC.

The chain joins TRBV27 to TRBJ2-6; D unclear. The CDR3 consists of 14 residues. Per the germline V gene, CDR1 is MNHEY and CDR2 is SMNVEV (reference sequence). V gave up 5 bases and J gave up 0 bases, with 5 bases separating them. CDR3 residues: CASSPLSGANVLTF. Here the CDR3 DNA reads TGTGCCAGCAGTCCCCTCTCTGGGGCCAACGTCCTGACTTTC.

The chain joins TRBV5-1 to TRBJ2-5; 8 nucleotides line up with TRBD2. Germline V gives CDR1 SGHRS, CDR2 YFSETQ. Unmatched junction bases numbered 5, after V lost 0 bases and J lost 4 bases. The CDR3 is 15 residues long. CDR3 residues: CASSLAGLASETQYF. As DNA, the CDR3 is TGCGCCAGCAGCTTGGCTGGACTAGCATCAGAGACCCAGTACTTC.

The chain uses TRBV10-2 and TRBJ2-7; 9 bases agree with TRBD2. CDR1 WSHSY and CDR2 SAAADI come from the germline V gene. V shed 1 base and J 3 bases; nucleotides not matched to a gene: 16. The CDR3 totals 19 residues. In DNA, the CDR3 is TGCGCCAGCAGTGAGTATCCTACTCTAGCGGGGCGGCTGGTCTACGAGCAGTACTTC. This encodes CASSEYPTLAGRLVYEQYF.

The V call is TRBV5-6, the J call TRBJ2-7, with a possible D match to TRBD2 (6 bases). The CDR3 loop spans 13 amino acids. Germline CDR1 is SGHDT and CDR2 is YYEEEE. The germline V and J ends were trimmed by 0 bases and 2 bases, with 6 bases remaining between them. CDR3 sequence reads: CASSLGTTYEQYF. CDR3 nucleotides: TGTGCCAGCAGCTTGGGGACTACCTACGAGCAGTACTTC.

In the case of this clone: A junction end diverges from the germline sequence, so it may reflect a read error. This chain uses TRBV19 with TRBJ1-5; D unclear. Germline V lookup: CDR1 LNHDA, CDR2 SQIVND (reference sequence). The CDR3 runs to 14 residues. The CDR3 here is CATQTPRADRMVYF. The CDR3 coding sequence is TGTGCCACCCAGACCCCAAGAGCGGACCGTATGGTCTATTTT.

The CDR3 loop reads CASSLSRGGWTDTQYF. In nucleotides, the CDR3 is TGTGCCAGCAGCTTATCACGGGGGGGCTGGACAGATACGCAGTATTTT. The chain has TRBV7-2 and TRBJ2-3; 8 bases line up with TRBD2. The germline V gene has CDR1 SGHTA and CDR2 FQGNSA. The CDR3 spans 16 residues. V shed 2 bases, J shed 3 bases, and the junction held 7 bases outside the gene matches.

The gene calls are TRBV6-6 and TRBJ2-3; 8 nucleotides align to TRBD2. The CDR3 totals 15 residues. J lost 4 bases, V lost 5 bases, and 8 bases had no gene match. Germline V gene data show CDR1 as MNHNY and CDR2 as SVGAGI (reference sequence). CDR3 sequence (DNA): TGTGCCAGCAGTCAAACCGGGACTAGTGCAGATACGCAGTATTTT. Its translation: CASSQTGTSADTQYF.

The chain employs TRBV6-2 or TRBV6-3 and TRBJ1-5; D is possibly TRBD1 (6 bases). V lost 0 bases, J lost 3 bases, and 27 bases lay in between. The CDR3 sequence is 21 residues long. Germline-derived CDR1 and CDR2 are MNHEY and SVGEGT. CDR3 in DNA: TGTGCCAGCAGTTACTCGAGGGGGGGGCCACTGGCGGGCTCGGTCAATCAGCCCCAGCATTTT. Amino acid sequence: CASSYSRGGPLAGSVNQPQHF.

The CDR3, as DNA: TGTGCCAGCAGGGGGGACAGGTCCAACACTGAAGCTTTCTTT. Translated: CASRGDRSNTEAFF. The chain uses TRBV6-5 and TRBJ1-1; 8 bases map to TRBD1. V lost 6 bases and J lost 2; bases outside the gene matches: 5. The CDR3 totals 14 residues. Germline-derived CDR1 and CDR2 are MNHEY and SVGAGI.

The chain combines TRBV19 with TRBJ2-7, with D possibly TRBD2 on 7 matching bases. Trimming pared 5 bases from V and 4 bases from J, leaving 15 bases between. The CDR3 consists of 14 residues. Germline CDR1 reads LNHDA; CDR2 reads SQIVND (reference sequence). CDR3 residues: CASSFGGGEYEQYF. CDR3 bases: TGTGCCAGTAGTTTTGGCGGGGGCGAATACGAGCAGTACTTC.

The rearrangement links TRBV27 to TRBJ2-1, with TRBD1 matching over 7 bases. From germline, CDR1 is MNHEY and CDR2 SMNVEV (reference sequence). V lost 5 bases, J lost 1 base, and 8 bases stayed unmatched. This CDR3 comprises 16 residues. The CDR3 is CASSPSTGDSYNEQFF. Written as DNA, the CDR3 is TGTGCCAGCAGTCCATCCACAGGGGATTCCTACAATGAGCAGTTCTTC.

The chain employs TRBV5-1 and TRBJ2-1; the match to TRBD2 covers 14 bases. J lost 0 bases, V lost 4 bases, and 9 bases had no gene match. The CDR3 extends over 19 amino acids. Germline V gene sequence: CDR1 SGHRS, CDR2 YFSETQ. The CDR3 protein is CASSPQGLAGASSYNEQFF. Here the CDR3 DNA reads TGCGCCAGCAGCCCGCAGGGACTAGCGGGGGCGAGCTCCTACAATGAGCAGTTCTTC.

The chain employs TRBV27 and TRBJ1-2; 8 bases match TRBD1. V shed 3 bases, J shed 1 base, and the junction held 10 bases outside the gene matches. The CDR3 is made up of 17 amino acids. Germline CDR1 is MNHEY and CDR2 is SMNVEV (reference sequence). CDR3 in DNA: TGTGCCAGCAGTTTCTTAGGACAGGGCGCCCTTAACTATGGCTACACCTTC. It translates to CASSFLGQGALNYGYTF.

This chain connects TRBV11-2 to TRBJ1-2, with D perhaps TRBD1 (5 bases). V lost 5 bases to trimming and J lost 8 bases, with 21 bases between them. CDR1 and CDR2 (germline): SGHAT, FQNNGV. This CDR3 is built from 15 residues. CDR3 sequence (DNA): TGTGCCAGCAGCCAACCTCCCGGGCGGGACTGGGGCTACACCTTC. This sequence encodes CASSQPPGRDWGYTF. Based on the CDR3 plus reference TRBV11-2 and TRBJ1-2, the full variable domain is EAGVAQSPRYKIIEKRQSVAFWCNPISGHATLYWYQQILGQGPKLLIQFQNNGVVDDSQLPKDRFSAERLKGVDSTLKIQPAKLEDSAVYLCASSQPPGRDWGYTFGSGTRLTVV.

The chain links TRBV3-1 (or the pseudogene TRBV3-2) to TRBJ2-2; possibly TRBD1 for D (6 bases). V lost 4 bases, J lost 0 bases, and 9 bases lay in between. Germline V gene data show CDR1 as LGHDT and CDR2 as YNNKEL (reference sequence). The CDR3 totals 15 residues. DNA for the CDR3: TGTGCCAGCAGCCCCGGACAGACGAACACCGGGGAGCTGTTTTTT. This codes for CASSPGQTNTGELFF.

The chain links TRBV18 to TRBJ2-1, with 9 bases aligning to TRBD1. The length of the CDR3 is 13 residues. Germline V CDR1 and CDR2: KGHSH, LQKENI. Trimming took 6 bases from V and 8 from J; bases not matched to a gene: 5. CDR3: CASSPRQGDEQFF. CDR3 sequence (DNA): TGTGCCAGCTCGCCAAGACAGGGGGATGAGCAGTTCTTC. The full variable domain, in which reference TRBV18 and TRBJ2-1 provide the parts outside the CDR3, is NAGVMQNPRHLVRRRGQEARLRCSPMKGHSHVYWYRQLPEEGLKFMVYLQKENIIDESGMPKERFSAEFPKEGPSILRIQQVVRGDSAAYFCASSPRQGDEQFFGPGTRLTVL.